This T cell receptor (beta chain) was observed in a study of cytomegalovirus exposure and HLA in healthy donors. V dropped 4 bases and J dropped 0 bases, with 9 bases sitting between them. The CDR3 covers 14 residues. The germline CDR1 and CDR2 sequences are SGHTA and FQGNSA. Use of 60 Vbeta and 13 Jbeta primers characterized the PCR. The method was immunoSEQ multiplex PCR; TCRdb's version includes in-frame clones alone and lacks a portion of them. This sample carries 100,000 to 150,000 clones, roughly 62% of them seen once, and the ten largest clones take 1.5% to 2%. Study-level points and caveats: Most TCR sequences were seen very rarely across donors, but some public TCRs occurred in many. Presence/absence analyses assumed roughly uniform sequencing depth across donors, which may not hold. What TCR beta sequences reportedly achieved was accurate prediction of HLA-A and HLA-B alleles in most subjects. Of the V segments, some could not be distinguished, including TRBV6-2 and TRBV6-3, and were excluded.

This clone was detected only a few times. Its antigen is undetermined. The source is a young man in good health and CMV-seropositive. Sequencing was done on a sample of PBMCs. The rearrangement links TRBV7-2 to TRBJ1-2; possibly TRBD1 for D (6 bases). Here the CDR3 reads CASSSNRANYGYTF. The CDR3 DNA is TGTGCCAGCAGCTCCAACAGGGCTAACTATGGCTACACCTTC.